One sample yielded the 27 T cell receptor beta chains listed below, sequenced in a study of regulatory T cells in long-lasting Graves disease. TCR beta libraries were built with iRepertoire HTBI primers and Arm-PCR of CDR3 regions. TCRdb re-called the multiplex PCR reads with MiXCR, one entry per CDR3 protein. The profile covers around 500,000 distinct CDR3 sequences, with 20% to 25% appearing a single time and approximately 7.8% taken by the ten largest. Time point meaning: persistent/refractory GD, antithyroid drugs over 5 years with positive TRAb. The TCR library was made from RNA extracted from PBMCs. The sequencing used peripheral blood mononuclear cells (PBMCs), collected when the disease was refractory, from a patient treated with antithyroid drugs. These receptor sequences come from a female donor with Graves disease.

CDR3 bases: TGTGCCAGCAGGACAGGGGGTAGGACCGGGGAGCTGTTTTTT. The encoded protein is CASRTGGRTGELFF. The chain has TRBV6-1 and TRBJ2-2, with 9 bases that match TRBD1. V shed 6 bases and J 5 bases; nucleotides not matched to a gene: 4. This CDR3 is 14 amino acids long. CDR1 is MNHNS, CDR2 SASEGT, per germline.

This clonotype was detected ten times or more. CDR3 sequence (DNA): TGTGCCAGCAGCCAAGCCGCGGGATACATTCAGTACTTC. Protein product: CASSQAAGYIQYF. This rearrangement joins TRBV3-1 to TRBJ2-4; possible D gene TRBD2, 6 bases. V lost 1 base and J lost 8, with 9 bases in between. This CDR3 is 13 amino acids long. Looked up from germline, CDR1 is LGHDT and CDR2 is YNNKEL (reference sequence). The full variable domain, rest sourced from reference TRBV3-1 and TRBJ2-4, is DTAVSQTPKYLVTQMGNDKSIKCEQNLGHDTMYWYKQDSKKFLKIMFSYNNKELIINETVPNRFSPKSPDKAHLNLHINSLELGDSAVYFCASSQAAGYIQYFGAGTRLSVL.

This clonotype appeared a few times. This rearrangement joins TRBV30 to TRBJ1-2, with a possible D match to TRBD1 (5 bases). The CDR3 has 13 residues. Trimming took 0 bases from V and 7 from J, leaving 12 bases between them. Germline V gives CDR1 GTSNPN, CDR2 SVGIG (reference sequence). CDR3 in DNA: TGTGCCTGGAGTGTAGGAGGGGCTGGTGGCTACACCTTC. Translation gives CAWSVGGAGGYTF. Based on the CDR3 plus reference TRBV30 and TRBJ1-2, the full variable domain is SQTIHQWPATLVQPVGSPLSLECTVEGTSNPNLYWYRQAAGRGLQLLFYSVGIGQISSEVPQNLSASRPQDRQFILSSKKLLLSDSGFYLCAWSVGGAGGYTFGSGTRLTVV.

This clonotype was counted a few times. This sequence joins TRBV3-1 and TRBJ2-2, with TRBD2 matching over 7 bases. V shed 4 bases, J shed 1 base, and the junction held 6 bases outside the gene matches. Germline V CDR1 and CDR2: LGHDT, YNNKEL (reference sequence). The CDR3 has 16 residues. CDR3 residues: CASSRYSGQNTGELFF. CDR3 coding DNA: TGTGCCAGCAGCCGCTATAGCGGGCAGAACACCGGGGAGCTGTTTTTT.

This clonotype was seen only a few times. V and J are TRBV30 and TRBJ1-1; unclear D gene. There are 13 residues in the CDR3. Per germline, CDR1 GTSNPN and CDR2 SVGIG (reference sequence). V lost 0 bases and J 6 bases, leaving 11 bases between the germline ends. The CDR3 spells CAWSVSGSAEAFF. The CDR3 region has the DNA TGTGCCTGGAGTGTATCGGGGAGCGCTGAAGCTTTCTTT. Looking up the rest from reference TRBV30 and TRBJ1-1 gives the full variable domain: SQTIHQWPATLVQPVGSPLSLECTVEGTSNPNLYWYRQAAGRGLQLLFYSVGIGQISSEVPQNLSASRPQDRQFILSSKKLLLSDSGFYLCAWSVSGSAEAFFGQGTRLTVV.

The sample holds a few counts of this clonotype. CDR3 loop: CATSPEKLRTSVKYNEQFF. The CDR3 DNA sequence: TGTGCCACCAGTCCCGAAAAGCTTAGGACTAGCGTGAAATACAATGAGCAGTTCTTC. The V and J genes are TRBV15 and TRBJ2-1; 9 positions match TRBD2. The CDR3 is 19 residues long. J lost 4 bases, V lost 6 bases, and 19 bases had no gene match. Germline lookup yields CDR1 LNHNV and CDR2 YYDKDF (reference sequence).

The chain is built from TRBV19 and TRBJ2-7, with D possibly being TRBD1 (6 bases). Germline lookup yields CDR1 LNHDA and CDR2 SQIVND (reference sequence). The CDR3 spans 14 residues. The ends were cut back, 6 bases at V and 0 bases at J, with 12 bases in the middle. The CDR3 coding sequence is TGTGCCAGTAGCTTTGCAGGGGCCTCCTACGAGCAGTACTTC. It codes for CASSFAGASYEQYF.

The chain has TRBV7-9 and TRBJ2-7, with TRBD2 identical over 9 bases. Germline V lookup: CDR1 SEHNR, CDR2 FQNEAQ (reference sequence). J lost 4 bases, V lost 6 bases, and 10 bases had no gene match. The CDR3 covers 15 residues. CDR3 nucleotides: TGTGCCAGCAGTCATAAGACTAGCGGTATATACGAGCAGTACTTC. Amino acids: CASSHKTSGIYEQYF. The whole variable domain, filled in from reference TRBV7-9 and TRBJ2-7, reads DTGVSQNPRHKITKRGQNVTFRCDPISEHNRLYWYRQTLGQGPEFLTYFQNEAQLEKSRLLSDRFSAERPKGSFSTLEIQRTEQGDSAMYLCASSHKTSGIYEQYFGPGTRLTVT.

On this clonotype itself: This may stem from a read error, because a much larger clone lies one nucleotide away. The chain couples TRBV7-2 to TRBJ2-7; 9 bases align to TRBD2. Germline CDR1 is SGHTA and CDR2 is FQGNSA. CDR3 length: 17 residues. The CDR3 coding sequence is TGTGCCAGCAGCTCCCCTCTAGCGGGAAGGGTATCCTACCAGCAGTACTTC. It specifies CASSSPLAGRVSYQQYF.

This clonotype was found many times. The gene calls are TRBV27 and TRBJ2-2; the D gene could be TRBD1 or TRBD2 (5 bases each). The CDR3 runs 15 residues. The germline V gene encodes CDR1 MNHEY and CDR2 SMNVEV (reference sequence). V lost 3 bases and J lost 7, with 15 bases in between. The CDR3 spells CASSLWGKGGGELFF. CDR3 sequence (DNA): TGTGCCAGCAGTTTGTGGGGGAAAGGTGGCGGGGAGCTGTTTTTT.

The chain carries TRBV5-6 and TRBJ1-6, with 12 bases that match TRBD1. This CDR3 contains 16 residues. CDR1 SGHDT and CDR2 YYEEEE come from the germline V gene. V was clipped by 4 bases and J by 7 bases; unmatched bases: 6. The CDR3 loop is CASSAGTGGLNSPLHF. The CDR3 DNA is TGTGCCAGCAGCGCCGGGACAGGGGGCCTAAATTCACCCCTCCACTTT.

This clonotype was seen at least ten times. The chain couples TRBV29-1 to TRBJ2-6; 8 bases agree with TRBD1. CDR3 length: 15 residues. CDR1 and CDR2 from the germline V gene are SQVTM and ANQGSEA. J was trimmed by 3 bases and V by 6 bases; bases with no gene match: 7. CDR3 nucleotides: TGCAGCGTCGGACAGGGTTCATTTGGGGCCAACGTCCTGACTTTC. This sequence encodes CSVGQGSFGANVLTF.

This clonotype was seen a handful of times. V and J are TRBV19 and TRBJ1-1, with TRBD1 matching 8 bases. Germline V gene lookup returns CDR1 LNHDA and CDR2 SQIVND (reference sequence). Germline trimming cut 0 bases from V and 4 bases from J; bases unmatched to any gene: 4. The CDR3 contains 15 residues. CDR3: CASSIDPRGPTEAFF. The CDR3 DNA follows: TGTGCCAGTAGTATAGACCCCAGGGGGCCCACTGAAGCTTTCTTT.

This clonotype was picked up many times. This rearrangement joins TRBV15 to TRBJ2-2; no firm D call. The CDR3 totals 15 residues. Germline V lookup: CDR1 LNHNV, CDR2 YYDKDF (reference sequence). Trimming took off 4 bases at V and 4 bases at J, with 13 bases between the two ends. This chain's CDR3 is CATSTPPPATGELFF. The CDR3 nucleotides are TGTGCCACCAGCACTCCCCCTCCCGCCACCGGGGAGCTGTTTTTT.

This rearrangement joins TRBV11-2 to TRBJ2-2; D tentatively fits TRBD1 or TRBD2 (5 bases each). Between the trimmed V and J ends, which lost 1 base and 3 bases, there was a span of 15 bases. Germline V CDR1 and CDR2: SGHAT, FQNNGV. This CDR3 is built from 17 residues. This CDR3 is CASSLGPGQGHTGELFF. As DNA, the CDR3 is TGTGCCAGCAGCTTAGGCCCGGGGCAGGGACACACCGGGGAGCTGTTTTTT.

This clonotype was seen repeatedly, ten times or more. The chain recombines TRBV24-1 with TRBJ1-5; possibly TRBD1 for D (5 bases). CDR1 is KGHDR and CDR2 is SFDVKD in the germline V gene. The CDR3 is 17 residues long. V lost 9 bases and J lost 2, with 22 bases in between. The CDR3 nucleotides read TGTGCCACCGGCACTCTTAAGGGGCTTTTCGGCAATCAGCCCCAGCATTTT. This translates into CATGTLKGLFGNQPQHF.

This clonotype was detected many times. The chain couples TRBV6-2 or TRBV6-3 to TRBJ1-1; D unclear. Germline CDR1 MNHEY, CDR2 SVGEGT. The CDR3 is made up of 15 amino acids. Trimming left V 2 bases short and J 0 bases short, with 10 bases between. CDR3 sequence: CASSYLRFMNTEAFF. For the CDR3, the DNA is TGTGCCAGCAGTTACCTTCGATTCATGAACACTGAAGCTTTCTTT.

Many counts were recorded for this clonotype. The genes are TRBV28 and TRBJ1-2; 11 nucleotides line up with TRBD1. The CDR3 consists of 17 residues. The germline CDR1 and CDR2 sequences are MDHEN and SYDVKM. J gave up 4 bases and V 2 bases, and 9 bases lay outside the gene matches. This CDR3 is CASSLERTGGFSYGYTF. The CDR3 DNA reads as TGTGCCAGCAGTTTAGAAAGGACAGGGGGCTTCAGCTATGGCTACACCTTC.

This clonotype was seen more than once but under ten times. The CDR3 coding sequence is TGCGCCAGCAGCCAAGACAGCAGGGGGGGCTACGAGCAGTACTTC. Its translation is CASSQDSRGGYEQYF. V and J are TRBV4-3 and TRBJ2-7; perhaps D is TRBD1 or TRBD2 (7 bases each). Germline V gives CDR1 LGHNA, CDR2 YSLEER. V was trimmed by 0 bases and J by 3 bases, leaving 12 bases between them. This CDR3 contains 15 residues.

In this sample, this clonotype turned up many times. The chain couples TRBV3-1 to TRBJ1-2, with 7 bases aligning to TRBD1. CDR1 is LGHDT, CDR2 YNNKEL, per germline (reference sequence). There are 15 residues in the CDR3. V was pared by 4 bases and J by 4 bases, with 9 bases of the junction left unmatched. CDR3 amino acids: CASSLGGQTPYGYTF. CDR3 in DNA: TGTGCCAGCAGCCTTGGGGGACAGACCCCCTATGGCTACACCTTC.

This clonotype was picked up a small number of times. The chain links TRBV6-5 to TRBJ2-7, with D tentatively TRBD2 (6 bases). The CDR3 spans 14 residues. From germline, CDR1 is MNHEY and CDR2 SVGAGI. Deletions cut 2 bases from V and 2 bases from J, with 10 bases between. The CDR3 sequence is CASSYEGGPYEQYF. DNA for the CDR3: TGTGCCAGCAGTTACGAGGGAGGCCCCTACGAGCAGTACTTC.

This clonotype occurred a few times. The chain is built from TRBV20-1 and TRBJ1-2; D is unclear. This CDR3 region has 12 residues. The germline CDR1 and CDR2 sequences are DFQATT and SNEGSKA (reference sequence). CDR3 sequence (DNA): TGCAGCGTTTGGACGACGGGTAGGGGCTACACCTTC. Amino acids: CSVWTTGRGYTF.

The rearrangement uses TRBV19 and TRBJ2-7; 7 nucleotides agree with TRBD1. The junction had 7 bases not matched to a gene; V was cut back by 3 bases and J by 2 bases. Germline V lookup: CDR1 LNHDA, CDR2 SQIVND (reference sequence). The length of the CDR3 is 15 residues. In DNA form, the CDR3 reads TGTGCCAGTAGTATCGTCGGGGACAGTACCTACGAGCAGTACTTC. Its protein is CASSIVGDSTYEQYF.

This clonotype was detected a few times. V is TRBV15 and J is TRBJ2-7; perhaps TRBD1 as D (5 bases). The CDR3 runs to 14 residues. Germline V CDR1 and CDR2: LNHNV, YYDKDF (reference sequence). V was trimmed by 0 bases and J by 2 bases, leaving 8 bases between them. In DNA, the CDR3 is TGTGCCACCAGCAGAGATCTGACAGCCTACGAGCAGTACTTC. It translates to CATSRDLTAYEQYF.

About this clonotype itself: With a much larger clone just one base away, this may be a read error. The rearrangement uses TRBV6-2 or TRBV6-3 and TRBJ1-5; D is undetermined. The CDR3 consists of 13 residues. Germline V gene data show CDR1 as MNHEY and CDR2 as SVGEGT. The CDR3 sequence is CASSHGMDQPRHF. The DNA for the CDR3 is TGTGCCAGCAGCCATGGAATGGATCAGCCCCGGCATTTT.

The rearrangement links TRBV27 to TRBJ2-5, with D tentatively TRBD1 (6 bases). The ends were cut back, 0 bases at V and 7 bases at J, with 9 bases in the middle. This CDR3 is 13 amino acids long. CDR1 is MNHEY and CDR2 is SMNVEV in the germline V gene (reference sequence). In nucleotides, the CDR3 is TGTGCCAGCAGTTTATCCAGGGGTGGGACCCAGTACTTC. Amino acid sequence: CASSLSRGGTQYF.

V and J are TRBV6-5 and TRBJ2-7, with D possibly matching TRBD1 (6 bases). The CDR3 runs 12 residues. Trimming cost V 3 bases and J 6 bases, with 9 bases left between them. Germline V gene lookup returns CDR1 MNHEY and CDR2 SVGAGI. For the CDR3, the DNA is TGTGCCAGCAGTTATCTCAGGGGCGAGCAGTACTTC. Its translation: CASSYLRGEQYF.